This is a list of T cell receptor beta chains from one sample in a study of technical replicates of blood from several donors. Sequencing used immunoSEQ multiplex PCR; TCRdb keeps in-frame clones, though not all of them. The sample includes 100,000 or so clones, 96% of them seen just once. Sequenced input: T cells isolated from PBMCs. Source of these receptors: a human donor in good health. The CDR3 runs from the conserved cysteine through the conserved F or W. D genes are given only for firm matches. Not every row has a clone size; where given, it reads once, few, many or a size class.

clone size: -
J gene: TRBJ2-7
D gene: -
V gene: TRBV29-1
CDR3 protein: CSAETGSYEQYF
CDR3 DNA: TGCAGCGCCGAGACAGGATCCTACGAGCAGTACTTC

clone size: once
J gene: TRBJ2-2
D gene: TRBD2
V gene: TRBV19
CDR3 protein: CASSRGLAATGELFF
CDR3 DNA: TGTGCCAGTAGTAGGGGACTAGCGGCGACCGGGGAGCTGTTTTTT

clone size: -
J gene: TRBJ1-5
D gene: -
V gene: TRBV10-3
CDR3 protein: CAIQASGPDQPQHF
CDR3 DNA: TGTGCCATTCAGGCGTCAGGTCCAGATCAGCCCCAGCATTTT

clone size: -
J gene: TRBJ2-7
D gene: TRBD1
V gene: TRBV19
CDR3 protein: CASSIDPRGDSEQYF
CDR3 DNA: TGTGCCAGTAGTATAGACCCCCGTGGGGACAGCGAGCAGTACTTC

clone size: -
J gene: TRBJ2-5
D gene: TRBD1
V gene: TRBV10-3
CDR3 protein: CAISQTGETQYF
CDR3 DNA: TGTGCCATCAGTCAGACAGGGGAGACCCAGTACTTC

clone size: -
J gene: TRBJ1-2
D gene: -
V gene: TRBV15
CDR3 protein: CATSRDRSGVHYGYTF
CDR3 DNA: TGTGCCACCAGCAGAGATCGGTCAGGGGTCCACTATGGCTACACCTTC

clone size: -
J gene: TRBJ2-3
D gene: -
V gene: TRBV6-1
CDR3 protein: CATKVPGSKTDTQYF
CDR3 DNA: TGTGCCACTAAGGTTCCAGGGTCAAAGACAGATACGCAGTATTTT

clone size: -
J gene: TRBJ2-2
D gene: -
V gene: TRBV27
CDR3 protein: CASTQFQGSAGELFF
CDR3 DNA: TGTGCCAGCACCCAATTTCAGGGAAGCGCCGGGGAGCTGTTTTTT

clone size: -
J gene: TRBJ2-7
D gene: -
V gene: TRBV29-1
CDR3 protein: CSVLSPPGSHEQYF
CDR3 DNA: TGCAGCGTCCTCTCCCCCCCAGGGTCCCACGAGCAGTACTTC

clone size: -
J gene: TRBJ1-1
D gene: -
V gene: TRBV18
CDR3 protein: CASSPDSNTEAFF
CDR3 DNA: TGTGCCAGCTCACCGGACAGCAACACTGAAGCTTTCTTT

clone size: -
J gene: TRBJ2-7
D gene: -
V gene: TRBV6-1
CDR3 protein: CASSGLPENYEQYF
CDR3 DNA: TGTGCCAGCAGCGGACTACCGGAAAACTACGAGCAGTACTTC

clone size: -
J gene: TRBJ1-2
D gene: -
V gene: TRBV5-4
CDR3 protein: CASSLAQGYGYTF
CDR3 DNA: TGTGCCAGCAGCTTGGCGCAGGGCTATGGCTACACCTTC

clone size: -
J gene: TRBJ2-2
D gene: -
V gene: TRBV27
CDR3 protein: CASSYYPMSGAQTRTGELFF
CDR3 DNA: TGTGCCAGCAGTTACTACCCAATGTCAGGGGCCCAAACTCGCACCGGGGAGCTGTTTTTT

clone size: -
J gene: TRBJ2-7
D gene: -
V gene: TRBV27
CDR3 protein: CASSFQRGYEQYF
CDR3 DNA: TGTGCCAGCAGTTTTCAGCGAGGGTACGAGCAGTACTTC

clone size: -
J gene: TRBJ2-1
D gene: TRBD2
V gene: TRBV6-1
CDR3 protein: CASSEAPLAGSEQFF
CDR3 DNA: TGTGCCAGCAGTGAAGCCCCGCTAGCGGGATCTGAGCAGTTCTTC

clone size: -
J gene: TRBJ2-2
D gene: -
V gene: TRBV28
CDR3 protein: CASSLSLDNPGELFF
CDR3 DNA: TGTGCCAGCAGTTTATCCCTCGACAACCCCGGGGAGCTGTTTTTT

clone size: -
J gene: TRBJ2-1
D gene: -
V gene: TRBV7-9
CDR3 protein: CASSFGGIGYNEQFF
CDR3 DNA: TGTGCCAGCAGCTTTGGAGGGATCGGCTACAATGAGCAGTTCTTC

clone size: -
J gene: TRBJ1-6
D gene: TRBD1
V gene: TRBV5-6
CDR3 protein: CASSETGTGYSPLHF
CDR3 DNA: TGTGCCAGCAGCGAGACCGGGACAGGGTATTCACCCCTCCACTTT

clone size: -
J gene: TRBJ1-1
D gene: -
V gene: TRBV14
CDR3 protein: CASSLSAGPNTEAFF
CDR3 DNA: TGTGCCAGCAGCCTTTCGGCAGGGCCAAACACTGAAGCTTTCTTT

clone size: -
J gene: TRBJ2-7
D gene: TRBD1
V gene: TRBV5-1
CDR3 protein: CASSPSDRGDEQYF
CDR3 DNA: TGCGCCAGCAGCCCCTCGGACAGGGGTGACGAGCAGTACTTC

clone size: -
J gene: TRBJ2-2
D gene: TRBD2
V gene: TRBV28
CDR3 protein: CASSLETGGSTGELFF
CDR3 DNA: TGTGCCAGCAGTTTAGAAACGGGAGGGTCCACCGGGGAGCTGTTTTTT

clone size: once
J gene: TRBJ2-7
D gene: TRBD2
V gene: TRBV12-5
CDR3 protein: CASGLRLAGAYEQYF
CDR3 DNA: TGTGCTAGTGGTCTACGACTAGCGGGGGCCTACGAGCAGTACTTC

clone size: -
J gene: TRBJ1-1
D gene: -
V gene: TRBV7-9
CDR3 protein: CAFHSGGTEAFF
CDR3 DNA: TGTGCCTTCCATAGCGGGGGCACTGAAGCTTTCTTT

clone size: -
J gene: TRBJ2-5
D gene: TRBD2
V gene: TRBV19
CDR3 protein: CASSPGLAVGQETQYF
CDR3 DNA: TGTGCCAGTAGTCCAGGACTAGCGGTGGGCCAAGAGACCCAGTACTTC

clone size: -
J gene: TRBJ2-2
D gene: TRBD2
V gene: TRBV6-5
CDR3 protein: CASKSLAGNTGELFF
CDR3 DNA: TGTGCCAGCAAGTCCCTAGCGGGGAACACCGGGGAGCTGTTTTTT

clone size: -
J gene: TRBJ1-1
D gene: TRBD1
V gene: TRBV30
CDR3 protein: CAARQGLLTLVNTEAFF
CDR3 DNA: TGTGCTGCCCGACAGGGGTTACTTACACTAGTGAACACTGAAGCTTTCTTT

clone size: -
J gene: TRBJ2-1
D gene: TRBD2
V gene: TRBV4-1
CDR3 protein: CASSQVLAGEGEQFF
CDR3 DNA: TGCGCCAGCAGCCAAGTTCTAGCGGGAGAGGGTGAGCAGTTCTTC

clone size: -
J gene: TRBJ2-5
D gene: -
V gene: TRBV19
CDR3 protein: CASSWGVEETQYF
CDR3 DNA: TGTGCCAGTAGTTGGGGGGTGGAAGAGACCCAGTACTTC

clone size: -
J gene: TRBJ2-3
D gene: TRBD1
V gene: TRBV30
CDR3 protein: CASNSGGNTDTQYF
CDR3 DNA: TGTGCCAGCAATTCAGGGGGCAACACAGATACGCAGTATTTT

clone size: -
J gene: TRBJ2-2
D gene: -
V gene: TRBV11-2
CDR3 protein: CASSSSPGATNTGELFF
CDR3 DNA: TGTGCCAGCAGCTCGTCCCCAGGGGCTACGAACACCGGGGAGCTGTTTTTT

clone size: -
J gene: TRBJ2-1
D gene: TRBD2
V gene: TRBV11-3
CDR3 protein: CASSARGGNEQFF
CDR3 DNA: TGTGCCAGCAGCGCCCGGGGGGGTAATGAGCAGTTCTTC

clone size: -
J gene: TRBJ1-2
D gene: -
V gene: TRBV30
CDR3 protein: CAWSVALTYGYTF
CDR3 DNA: TGTGCCTGGAGTGTAGCCCTTACTTATGGCTACACCTTC

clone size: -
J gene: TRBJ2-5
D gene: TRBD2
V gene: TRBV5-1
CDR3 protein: CASSLLAGGQETQYF
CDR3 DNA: TGCGCCAGCAGCTTGTTGGCGGGGGGACAAGAGACCCAGTACTTC

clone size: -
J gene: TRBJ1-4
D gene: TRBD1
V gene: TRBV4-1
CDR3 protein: CASSQDRRDRGREKLFF
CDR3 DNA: TGCGCCAGCAGCCAAGATCGGCGGGACAGGGGGAGGGAAAAACTGTTTTTT

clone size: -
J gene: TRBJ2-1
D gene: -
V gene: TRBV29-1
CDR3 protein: CSASYNEQFF
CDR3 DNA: TGCAGCGCGAGCTACAATGAGCAGTTCTTC

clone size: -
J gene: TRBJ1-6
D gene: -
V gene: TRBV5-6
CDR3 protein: CASSLFLRQGYSPLHF
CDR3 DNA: TGTGCCAGCAGCTTGTTTTTGAGGCAGGGCTATTCACCCCTCCACTTT

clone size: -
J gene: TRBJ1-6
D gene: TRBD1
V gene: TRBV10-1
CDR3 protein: CASGGTANSPLHF
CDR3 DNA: TGCGCCAGCGGCGGGACAGCCAATTCACCCCTCCACTTT

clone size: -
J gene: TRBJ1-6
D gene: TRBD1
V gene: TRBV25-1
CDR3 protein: CASSATGANSPLHF
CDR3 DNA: TGTGCCAGCAGTGCGACAGGGGCGAATTCACCCCTCCACTTT

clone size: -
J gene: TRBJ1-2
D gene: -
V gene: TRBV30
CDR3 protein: CAWSGDWGLHYGYTF
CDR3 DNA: TGTGCCTGGAGCGGCGATTGGGGGCTTCACTATGGCTACACCTTC

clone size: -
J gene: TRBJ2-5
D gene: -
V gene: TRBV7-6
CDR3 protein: CASSLILETQYF
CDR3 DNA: TGTGCCAGCAGCTTAATCTTAGAGACCCAGTACTTC

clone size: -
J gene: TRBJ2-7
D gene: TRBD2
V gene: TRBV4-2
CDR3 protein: CASSSRASGAYEQYF
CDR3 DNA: TGTGCCAGCAGCTCGCGGGCTAGCGGGGCCTACGAGCAGTACTTC

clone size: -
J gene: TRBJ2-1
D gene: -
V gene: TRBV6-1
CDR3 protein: CASSEIDRSYNEQFF
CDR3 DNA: TGTGCCAGCAGTGAAATTGACAGGTCCTACAATGAGCAGTTCTTC

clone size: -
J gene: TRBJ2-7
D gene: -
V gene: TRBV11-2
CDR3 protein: CASSYRTKSRYEQYF
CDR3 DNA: TGTGCCAGCAGCTACCGGACAAAGTCGCGCTACGAGCAGTACTTC

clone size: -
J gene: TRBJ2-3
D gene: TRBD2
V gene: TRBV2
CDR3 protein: CASSGPGLAADTQYF
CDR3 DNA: TGTGCCAGCAGTGGCCCGGGACTAGCGGCAGATACGCAGTATTTT